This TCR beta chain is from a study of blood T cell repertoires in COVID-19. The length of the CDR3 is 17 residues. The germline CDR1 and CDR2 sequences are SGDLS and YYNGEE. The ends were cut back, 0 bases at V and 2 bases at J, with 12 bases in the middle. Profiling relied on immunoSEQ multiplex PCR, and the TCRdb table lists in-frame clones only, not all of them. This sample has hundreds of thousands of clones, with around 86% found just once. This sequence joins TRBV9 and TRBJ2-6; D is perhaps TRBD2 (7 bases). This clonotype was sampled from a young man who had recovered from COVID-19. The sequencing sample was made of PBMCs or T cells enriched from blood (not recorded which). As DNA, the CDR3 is TGTGCCAGCAGCGTAGCGGCGGGGGCCCCTGGGGCCAACGTCCTGACTTTC. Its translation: CASSVAAGAPGANVLTF.